The 13 T cell receptor beta chains below all came from one sample that was sequenced in a study of T cells after yellow fever vaccination. TCRdb analysed the 5' RACE reads with MiXCR anew, one entry per CDR3 protein. The sample records 500,000 to 700,000 distinct CDR3 sequences, 15% to 20% being singletons. The specimen was PBMCs, collected 15 days after the yellow fever booster vaccination. Source of these receptors: a man aged 25 to 40 who received the YFV17D yellow fever vaccine.

J is TRBJ2-2 and V is TRBV29-1; tentative D call: TRBD2 (6 bases). The CDR3 sequence is 13 residues long. Germline V CDR1 and CDR2: SQVTM, ANQGSEA. V shed 7 bases and J shed 4 bases, with 13 bases lying between them. The CDR3 region is CSAGGSGTGELFF. The CDR3 coding sequence is TGCAGCGCAGGAGGGTCGGGCACCGGGGAGCTGTTTTTT.

This clonotype was recorded a few times. The chain couples TRBV7-2 to TRBJ1-2; D perhaps matches TRBD1 (5 bases). The CDR3 runs 16 residues. From germline, CDR1 is SGHTA and CDR2 FQGNSA. V gave up 3 bases and J gave up 4 bases, with 18 bases separating them. DNA of the CDR3: TGTGCCAGCAGCTTTTTCCCAGGGCTCCTTGTCTATGGCTACACCTTC. The encoded protein is CASSFFPGLLVYGYTF.

This clonotype has a handful of counts. The J gene is TRBJ2-3, the V gene TRBV5-1; weak D call: TRBD1 (6 bases). Per germline, CDR1 SGHRS and CDR2 YFSETQ. The CDR3 spans 14 residues. V was trimmed by 4 bases and J by 3 bases, leaving 12 bases between them. The CDR3 sequence is CASSPSQGTDTQYF. The CDR3 coding sequence is TGCGCCAGCAGCCCCAGCCAGGGGACAGATACGCAGTATTTT.

This clonotype has more than one count but fewer than ten. The chain has TRBV6-1 and TRBJ2-5; possibly TRBD2 for D (6 bases). Trimming stripped 5 bases from V and 5 bases from J, with 15 bases between. There are 14 residues in the CDR3. CDR1 and CDR2 (germline): MNHNS, SASEGT. CDR3 loop: CASSNNAGRETQYF. The DNA for the CDR3 is TGTGCCAGCAGTAATAACGCAGGGAGGGAGACCCAGTACTTC.

This rearrangement joins TRBV2 to TRBJ2-5; 9 bases line up with TRBD1. V lost 4 bases, J lost 4 bases, and 4 bases stayed unmatched. CDR1 and CDR2 from the germline V gene are SNHLY and FYNNEI. The CDR3 extends over 14 amino acids. CDR3 in amino acids: CASSVGQGGETQYF. As DNA, the CDR3 is TGTGCCAGCAGTGTGGGACAGGGAGGAGAGACCCAGTACTTC.

V gene TRBV7-9 combines with J gene TRBJ2-6; D uncertain. Per the germline V gene, CDR1 is SEHNR and CDR2 is FQNEAQ (reference sequence). The CDR3 runs to 16 residues. Trimming stripped 5 bases from V and 0 bases from J, with 11 bases between. The CDR3 region is CASSNPISSGANVLTF. In nucleotides, the CDR3 is TGTGCCAGCAGCAACCCGATAAGCTCTGGGGCCAACGTCCTGACTTTC.

This chain connects TRBV28 to TRBJ2-7, with 9 nucleotides matching TRBD1. Germline CDR1 is MDHEN and CDR2 is SYDVKM. The V segment lost 8 bases and the J segment 2 bases; nucleotides outside the gene matches: 13. This CDR3 has 16 residues. CDR3 in DNA: TGTGCCAGCCGAATCGGATTCGGACAGGGGACCTACGAGCAGTACTTC. Translated: CASRIGFGQGTYEQYF. The variable domain in full, completed from reference TRBV28 and TRBJ2-7, reads DVKVTQSSRYLVKRTGEKVFLECVQDMDHENMFWYRQDPGLGLRLIYFSYDVKMKEKGDIPEGYSVSREKKERFSLILESASTNQTSMYLCASRIGFGQGTYEQYFGPGTRLTVT.

The chain recombines TRBV7-9 with TRBJ2-1; TRBD2 matches at 7 bases. The trim removed 5 bases at V and 4 bases at J, leaving 14 bases unmatched. The CDR3 has 17 residues. Germline V gene sequence: CDR1 SEHNR, CDR2 FQNEAQ (reference sequence). The CDR3 DNA is TGTGCCAGCAGCCGCCGGGGGGTGGCTAGCGGTTACAATGAGCAGTTCTTC. Its protein is CASSRRGVASGYNEQFF.

This clonotype was counted only a few times. The CDR3 region is CASSPDLEDIQYF. The CDR3 nucleotides are TGTGCCAGCAGCCCGGACCTGGAAGACATTCAGTACTTC. V gene TRBV3-1 combines with J gene TRBJ2-4; unclear D gene. This CDR3 region has 13 residues. Germline-derived CDR1 and CDR2 are LGHDT and YNNKEL (reference sequence). The V gene lost 4 bases and the J gene lost 8 bases, with 12 bases spanning the gap.

This clonotype showed up just a few times. The rearrangement links TRBV7-2 to TRBJ2-1; 8 nucleotides line up with TRBD2. The CDR3 runs 17 residues. Trimming cost V 4 bases and J 7 bases; bases outside gene matches: 15. In germline, CDR1 is SGHTA, CDR2 FQGNSA. In nucleotides, the CDR3 is TGTGCCAGCAGCTGGGACCGGTTGGCGGGAGGAGGGAATGAGCAGTTCTTC. Protein product: CASSWDRLAGGGNEQFF.

This clonotype was seen more than once but under ten times. The chain combines TRBV27 with TRBJ2-7; D not resolved. Germline CDR1 reads MNHEY; CDR2 reads SMNVEV (reference sequence). V lost 5 bases to trimming and J lost 7 bases, with 12 bases between them. The CDR3 length is 12 residues. The CDR3 sequence is CASSPDTKEQYF. The CDR3 bases are TGTGCCAGCAGTCCAGACACCAAAGAGCAGTACTTC.

This chain links TRBV7-9 with TRBJ2-2; D is ambiguous. In germline, CDR1 is SEHNR, CDR2 FQNEAQ (reference sequence). V was shortened by 5 bases and J by 4 bases, with 17 bases between the two germline ends. This CDR3 spans 16 amino acids. The CDR3 spells CASSPPRRATTGELFF. The CDR3, as DNA: TGTGCCAGCAGCCCCCCCAGGAGAGCTACCACCGGGGAGCTGTTTTTT.

This chain links TRBV12-3 or TRBV12-4 with TRBJ1-3; D is uncertain. Trimming left V 7 bases short and J 2 bases short, with 15 bases between. The CDR3 totals 15 residues. The CDR3 here is CASTLSSRPGNTIYF. CDR3 DNA sequence: TGTGCCAGCACTCTGAGCAGCAGGCCTGGAAACACCATATATTTT.